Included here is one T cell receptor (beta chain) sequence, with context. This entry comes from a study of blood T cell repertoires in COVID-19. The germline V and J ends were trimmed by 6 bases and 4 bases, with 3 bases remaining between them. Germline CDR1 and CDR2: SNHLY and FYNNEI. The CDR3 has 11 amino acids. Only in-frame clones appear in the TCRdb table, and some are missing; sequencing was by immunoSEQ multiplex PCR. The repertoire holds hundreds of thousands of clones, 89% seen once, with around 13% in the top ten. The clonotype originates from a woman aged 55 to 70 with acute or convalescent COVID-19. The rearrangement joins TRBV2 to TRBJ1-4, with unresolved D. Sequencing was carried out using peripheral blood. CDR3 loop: CASSFNEKLFF. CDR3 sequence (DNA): TGTGCCAGCAGCTTTAATGAAAAACTGTTTTTT.